The 7 T cell receptor beta chains reported below all come from one sample, sequenced in a study of cytomegalovirus exposure and HLA in healthy donors. PCR involved 60 Vbeta and 13 Jbeta primers. The table came from immunoSEQ multiplex PCR; TCRdb's copy has only in-frame clones and leaves some out. Here the sample spans approximately 130,000 clones, 80% to 90% being singletons. The sequenced sample was PBMCs. The receptor set was obtained from a middle-aged man in good health and CMV-seronegative.

This clone was seen more than once but under ten times. This sequence joins TRBV6-1 and TRBJ1-2; D call uncertain. CDR3 length equals 12 residues. Trimming removed 6 bases from V and 7 bases from J, with 12 bases in between. CDR1 and CDR2 from the germline V gene are MNHNS and SASEGT. The CDR3 DNA follows: TGTGCCAGCAGATATGCGGGGAGTGGCTACACCTTC. This gives the protein CASRYAGSGYTF.

This chain joins TRBV5-1 and TRBJ1-3, with D perhaps matching TRBD1 (6 bases). CDR1 and CDR2 (germline): SGHRS, YFSETQ. Deletions cut 5 bases from V and 2 bases from J, with 8 bases between. The CDR3 totals 13 residues. CDR3 DNA sequence: TGCGCCAGCAGTACAGGGCCTGGAAACACCATATATTTT. Translation gives CASSTGPGNTIYF.

V usage is TRBV4-1 and J usage is TRBJ2-7; 11 bases map to TRBD1. CDR1 is MGHRA and CDR2 is YSYEKL in the germline V gene. J gave up 6 bases and V 0 bases, and 10 bases lay outside the gene matches. The CDR3 is 17 residues long. The CDR3 DNA is TGCGCCAGCAGCCAAGAATTTAGGACAGGGGGCTTTATCGAGCAGTACTTC. Protein product: CASSQEFRTGGFIEQYF.

The chain has TRBV5-1 and TRBJ2-3; 8 bases align to TRBD2. The V and J ends lost 4 bases and 6 bases, in that order; junction bases with no gene match: 13. CDR1 is SGHRS and CDR2 is YFSETQ in the germline V gene. This CDR3 has 16 amino acids. CDR3 sequence: CASSQRPPGLGDTQYF. CDR3 in DNA: TGCGCCAGCAGCCAACGCCCTCCGGGACTAGGGGATACGCAGTATTTT.

The V call is TRBV5-6, the J call TRBJ2-2; D ambiguous. Germline V gene sequence: CDR1 SGHDT, CDR2 YYEEEE. This CDR3 has 16 residues. Trimming pared 4 bases from V and 0 bases from J, leaving 13 bases between. CDR3: CASSPWVSANTGELFF. The CDR3 region has the DNA TGTGCCAGCAGCCCGTGGGTCAGCGCGAACACCGGGGAGCTGTTTTTT.

The gene calls are TRBV30 and TRBJ2-5; TRBD1 is a possible D gene (6 bases). The CDR3 extends over 13 amino acids. CDR1 is GTSNPN and CDR2 is SVGIG in the germline V gene (reference sequence). Trimming shortened V by 3 bases and J by 2 bases, and 10 bases separated the two germline ends. The DNA for the CDR3 is TGTGCCTGGAGACGGCAGGGGCAAGAGACCCAGTACTTC. Translating it yields CAWRRQGQETQYF.

The chain uses TRBV7-9 and TRBJ1-6; D is possibly TRBD1 (6 bases). Germline V lookup: CDR1 SEHNR, CDR2 FQNEAQ (reference sequence). This CDR3 has 14 residues. Trimming removed 5 bases at V and 6 bases at J, with 11 bases between. CDR3 amino acids: CASSLRGGNSPLHF. CDR3 DNA: TGTGCCAGCAGCCTAAGAGGGGGTAATTCACCCCTCCACTTT.